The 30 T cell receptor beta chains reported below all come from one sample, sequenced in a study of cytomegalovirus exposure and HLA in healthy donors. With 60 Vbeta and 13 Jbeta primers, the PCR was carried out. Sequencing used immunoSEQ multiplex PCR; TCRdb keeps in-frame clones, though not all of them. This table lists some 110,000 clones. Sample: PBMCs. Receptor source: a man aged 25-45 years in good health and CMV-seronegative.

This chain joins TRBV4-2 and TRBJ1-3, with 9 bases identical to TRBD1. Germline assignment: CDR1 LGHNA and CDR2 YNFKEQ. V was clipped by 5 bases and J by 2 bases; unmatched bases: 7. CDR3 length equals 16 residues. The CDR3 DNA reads TGTGCCAGCAGCAAGGGACAGGGAATTGCTGGAAACACCATATATTTT. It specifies CASSKGQGIAGNTIYF.

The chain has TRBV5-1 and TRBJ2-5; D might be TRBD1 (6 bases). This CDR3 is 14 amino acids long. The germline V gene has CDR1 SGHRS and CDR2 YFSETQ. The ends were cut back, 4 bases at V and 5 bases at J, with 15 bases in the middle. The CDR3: CASSGGQRRETQYF. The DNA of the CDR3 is TGCGCCAGCAGCGGGGGACAACGTCGGGAGACCCAGTACTTC.

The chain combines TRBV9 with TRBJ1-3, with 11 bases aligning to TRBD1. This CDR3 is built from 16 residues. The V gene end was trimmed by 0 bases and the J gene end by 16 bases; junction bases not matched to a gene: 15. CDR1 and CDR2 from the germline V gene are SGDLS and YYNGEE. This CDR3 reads CASSVGAGPGQGVAYF. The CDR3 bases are TGTGCCAGCAGCGTAGGAGCGGGGCCGGGACAGGGGGTTGCGTATTTT.

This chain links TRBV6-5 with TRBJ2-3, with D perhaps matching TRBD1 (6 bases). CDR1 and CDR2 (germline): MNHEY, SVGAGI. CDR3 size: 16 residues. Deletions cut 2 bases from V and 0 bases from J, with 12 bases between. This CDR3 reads CASSYGRGVSTDTQYF. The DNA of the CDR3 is TGTGCCAGCAGTTACGGCAGGGGCGTTAGCACAGATACGCAGTATTTT.

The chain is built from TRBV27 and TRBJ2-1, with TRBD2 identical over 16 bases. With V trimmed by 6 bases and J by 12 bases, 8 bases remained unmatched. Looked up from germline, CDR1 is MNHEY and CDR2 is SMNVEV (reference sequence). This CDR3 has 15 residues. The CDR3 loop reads CASRPGTSGGDGQFF. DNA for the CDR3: TGTGCCAGCAGACCAGGGACTAGCGGGGGGGATGGGCAGTTCTTC.

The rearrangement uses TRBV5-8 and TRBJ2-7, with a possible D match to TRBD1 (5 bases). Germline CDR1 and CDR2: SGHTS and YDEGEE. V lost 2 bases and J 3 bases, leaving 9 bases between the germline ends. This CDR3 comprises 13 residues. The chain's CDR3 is CASSLPRVYEQYF. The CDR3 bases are TGTGCCAGCAGCTTACCCAGGGTCTACGAGCAGTACTTC.

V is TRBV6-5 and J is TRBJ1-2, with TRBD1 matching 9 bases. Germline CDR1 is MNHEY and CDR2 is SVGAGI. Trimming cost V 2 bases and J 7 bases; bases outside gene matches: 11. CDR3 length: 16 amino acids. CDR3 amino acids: CASSYATTGGPGGYTF. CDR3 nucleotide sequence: TGTGCCAGCAGTTACGCAACCACAGGGGGCCCCGGTGGCTACACCTTC.

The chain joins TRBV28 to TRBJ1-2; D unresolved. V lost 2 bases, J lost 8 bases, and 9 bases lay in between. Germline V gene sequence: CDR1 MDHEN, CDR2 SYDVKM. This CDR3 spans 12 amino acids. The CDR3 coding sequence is TGTGCCAGCAGTTTAGGGCCGCAGGGCTACACCTTC. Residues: CASSLGPQGYTF.

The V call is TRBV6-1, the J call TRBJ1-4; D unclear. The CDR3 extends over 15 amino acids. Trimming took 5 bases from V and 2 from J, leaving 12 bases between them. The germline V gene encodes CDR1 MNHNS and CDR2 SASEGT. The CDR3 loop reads CASSTAGTTNEKLFF. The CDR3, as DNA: TGTGCCAGCAGTACTGCGGGTACGACTAATGAAAAACTGTTTTTT.

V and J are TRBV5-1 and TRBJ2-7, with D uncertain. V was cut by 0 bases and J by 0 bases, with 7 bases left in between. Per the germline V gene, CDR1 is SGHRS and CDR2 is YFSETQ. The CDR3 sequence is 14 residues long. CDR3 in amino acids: CASSLGSHSYEQYF. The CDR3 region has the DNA TGCGCCAGCAGCTTGGGTTCCCACTCCTACGAGCAGTACTTC.

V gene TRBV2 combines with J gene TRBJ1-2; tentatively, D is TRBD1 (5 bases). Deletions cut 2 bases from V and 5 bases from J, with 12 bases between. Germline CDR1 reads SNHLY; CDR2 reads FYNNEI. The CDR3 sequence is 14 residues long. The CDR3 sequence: CASSETFRTYGYTF. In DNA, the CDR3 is TGTGCCAGCAGTGAAACCTTTAGGACATATGGCTACACCTTC.

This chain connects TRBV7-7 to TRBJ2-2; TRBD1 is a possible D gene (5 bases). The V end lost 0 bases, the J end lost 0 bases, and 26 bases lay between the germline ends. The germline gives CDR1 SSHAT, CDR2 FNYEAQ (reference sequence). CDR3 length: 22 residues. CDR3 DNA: TGTGCCAGCAGCTTAGCCCCCTTTTATTGGGGCTCCGGGCAGGCGAACACCGGGGAGCTGTTTTTT. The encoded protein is CASSLAPFYWGSGQANTGELFF.

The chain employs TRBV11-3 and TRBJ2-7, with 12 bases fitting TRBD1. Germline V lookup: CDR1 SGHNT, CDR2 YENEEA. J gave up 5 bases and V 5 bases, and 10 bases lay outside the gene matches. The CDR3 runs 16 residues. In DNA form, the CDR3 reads TGTGCCAGCAGCCCATTCCCGGGACAGGGGGCGCACGAGCAGTACTTC. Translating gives CASSPFPGQGAHEQYF.

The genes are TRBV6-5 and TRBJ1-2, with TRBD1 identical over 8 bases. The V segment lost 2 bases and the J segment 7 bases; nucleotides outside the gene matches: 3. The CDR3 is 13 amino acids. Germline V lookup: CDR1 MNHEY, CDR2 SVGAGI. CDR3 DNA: TGTGCCAGCAGTTACGGAGGGACAGGTGGCTACACCTTC. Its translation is CASSYGGTGGYTF.

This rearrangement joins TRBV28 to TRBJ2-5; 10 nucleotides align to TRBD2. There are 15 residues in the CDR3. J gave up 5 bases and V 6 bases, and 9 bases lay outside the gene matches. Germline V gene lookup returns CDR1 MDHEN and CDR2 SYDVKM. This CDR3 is CASSSSGGAWETQYF. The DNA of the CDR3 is TGTGCCAGCAGCTCGAGCGGGGGGGCCTGGGAGACCCAGTACTTC.

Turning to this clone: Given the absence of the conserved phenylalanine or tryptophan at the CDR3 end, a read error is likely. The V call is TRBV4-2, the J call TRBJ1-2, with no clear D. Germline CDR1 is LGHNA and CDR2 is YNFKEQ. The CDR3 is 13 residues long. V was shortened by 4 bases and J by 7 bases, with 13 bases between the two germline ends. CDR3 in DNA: TGTGCCAGCAGCCCCCCCACTAGCCCTGGCTACACCTCC. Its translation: CASSPPTSPGYTS.

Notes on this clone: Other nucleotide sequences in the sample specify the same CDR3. CDR3: CASRLGQPYGYTF. The CDR3 region has the DNA TGTGCCAGCAGGCTTGGACAGCCCTATGGCTACACCTTC. V is TRBV5-6 and J is TRBJ1-2, with D possibly matching TRBD1 (6 bases). Trimming pared 5 bases from V and 4 bases from J, leaving 12 bases between. From germline, CDR1 is SGHDT and CDR2 YYEEEE. The CDR3 is 13 residues long.

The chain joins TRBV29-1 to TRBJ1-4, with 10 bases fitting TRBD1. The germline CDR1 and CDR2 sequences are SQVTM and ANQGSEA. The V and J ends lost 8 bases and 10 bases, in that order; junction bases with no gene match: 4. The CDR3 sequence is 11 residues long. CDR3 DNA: TGCAGCACCTGGGACAGGGGAAAACTGTTTTTT. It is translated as CSTWDRGKLFF. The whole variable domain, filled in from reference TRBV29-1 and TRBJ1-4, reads SAVISQKPSRDICQRGTSLTIQCQVDSQVTMMFWYRQQPGQSLTLIATANQGSEATYESGFVIDKFPISRPNLTFSTLTVSNMSPEDSSIYLCSTWDRGKLFFGSGTQLSVL.

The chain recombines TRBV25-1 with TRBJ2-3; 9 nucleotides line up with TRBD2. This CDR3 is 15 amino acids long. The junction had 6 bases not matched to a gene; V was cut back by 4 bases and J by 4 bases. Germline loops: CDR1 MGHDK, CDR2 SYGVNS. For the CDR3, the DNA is TGTGCCAGCAGTGTCTTAGCGGGGGAAGCAGATACGCAGTATTTT. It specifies CASSVLAGEADTQYF.

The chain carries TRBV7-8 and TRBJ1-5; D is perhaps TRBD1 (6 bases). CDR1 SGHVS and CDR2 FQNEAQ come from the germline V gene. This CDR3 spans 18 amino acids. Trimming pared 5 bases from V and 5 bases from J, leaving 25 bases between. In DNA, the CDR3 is TGTGCCAGCAGCCCTGGACAGCGGTCGGTTAAAAATTATCAGCCCCAGCATTTT. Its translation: CASSPGQRSVKNYQPQHF.

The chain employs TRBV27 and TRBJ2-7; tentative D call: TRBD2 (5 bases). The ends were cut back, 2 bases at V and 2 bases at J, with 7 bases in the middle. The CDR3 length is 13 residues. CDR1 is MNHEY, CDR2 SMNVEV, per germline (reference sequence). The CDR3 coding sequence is TGTGCCAGCAGTTTAGGGGAGACCTACGAGCAGTACTTC. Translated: CASSLGETYEQYF.

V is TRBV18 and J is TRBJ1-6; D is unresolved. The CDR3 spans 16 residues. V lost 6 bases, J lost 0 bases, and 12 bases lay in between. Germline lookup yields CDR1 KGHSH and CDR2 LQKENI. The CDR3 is CASSPLQSSYNSPLHF. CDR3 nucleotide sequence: TGTGCCAGCTCTCCCTTACAGAGCTCCTATAATTCACCCCTCCACTTT.

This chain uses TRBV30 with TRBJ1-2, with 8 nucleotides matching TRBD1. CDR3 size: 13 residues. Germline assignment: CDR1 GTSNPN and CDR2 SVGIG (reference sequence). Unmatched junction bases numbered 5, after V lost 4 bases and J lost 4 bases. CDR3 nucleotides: TGTGCCTGGAACACAGACAGGGGCTATGGCTACACCTTC. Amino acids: CAWNTDRGYGYTF. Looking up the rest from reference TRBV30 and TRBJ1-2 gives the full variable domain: SQTIHQWPATLVQPVGSPLSLECTVEGTSNPNLYWYRQAAGRGLQLLFYSVGIGQISSEVPQNLSASRPQDRQFILSSKKLLLSDSGFYLCAWNTDRGYGYTFGSGTRLTVV.

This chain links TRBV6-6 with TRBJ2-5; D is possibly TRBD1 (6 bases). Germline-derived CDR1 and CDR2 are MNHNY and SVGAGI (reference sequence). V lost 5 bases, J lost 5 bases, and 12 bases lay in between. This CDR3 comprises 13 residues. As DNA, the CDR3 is TGTGCCAGCAGTACAGGGTTTCGGGAGACCCAGTACTTC. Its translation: CASSTGFRETQYF.

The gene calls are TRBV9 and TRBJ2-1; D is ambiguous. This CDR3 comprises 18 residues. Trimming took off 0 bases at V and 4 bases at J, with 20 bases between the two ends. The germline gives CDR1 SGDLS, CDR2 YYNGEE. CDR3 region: CASSVGLLVSLNYNEQFF. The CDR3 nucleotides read TGTGCCAGCAGCGTAGGTTTATTGGTTAGTCTCAATTACAATGAGCAGTTCTTC.

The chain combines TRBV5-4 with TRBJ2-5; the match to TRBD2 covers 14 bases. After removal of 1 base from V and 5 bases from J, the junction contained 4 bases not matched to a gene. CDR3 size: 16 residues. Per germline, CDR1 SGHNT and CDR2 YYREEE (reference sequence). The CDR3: CASSLRTSGGRETQYF. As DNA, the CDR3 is TGTGCCAGCAGCTTGCGGACTAGCGGGGGGAGGGAGACCCAGTACTTC.

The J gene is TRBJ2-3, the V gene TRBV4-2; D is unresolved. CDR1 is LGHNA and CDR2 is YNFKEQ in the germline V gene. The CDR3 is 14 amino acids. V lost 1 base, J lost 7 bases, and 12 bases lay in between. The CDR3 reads CASSQGSDSHTQYF. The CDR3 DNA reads TGTGCCAGCAGCCAAGGGAGCGACTCCCATACGCAGTATTTT.

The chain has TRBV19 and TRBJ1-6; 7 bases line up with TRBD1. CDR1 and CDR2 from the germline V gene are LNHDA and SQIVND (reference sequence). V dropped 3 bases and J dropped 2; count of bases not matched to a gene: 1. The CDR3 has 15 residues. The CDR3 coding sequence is TGTGCCAGTAGTATTGGGACAGCCTATAATTCACCCCTCCACTTT. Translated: CASSIGTAYNSPLHF.

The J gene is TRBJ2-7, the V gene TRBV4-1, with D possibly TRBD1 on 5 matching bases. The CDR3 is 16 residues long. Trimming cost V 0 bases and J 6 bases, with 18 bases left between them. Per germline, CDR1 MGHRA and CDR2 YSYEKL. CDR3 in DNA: TGCGCCAGCAGCCAAGAAAGGGGTCGCGTGATGGGCGAGCAGTACTTC. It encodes CASSQERGRVMGEQYF.

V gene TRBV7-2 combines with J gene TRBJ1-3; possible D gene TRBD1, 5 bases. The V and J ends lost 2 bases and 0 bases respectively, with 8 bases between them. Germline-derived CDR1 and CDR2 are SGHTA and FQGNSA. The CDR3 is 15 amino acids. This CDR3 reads CASSLQGLSGNTIYF. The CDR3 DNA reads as TGTGCCAGCAGCTTACAGGGACTCTCTGGAAACACCATATATTTT.